This T cell receptor beta chain was captured in a study of blood T cell repertoires in COVID-19. The CDR3 sequence is 15 residues long. Germline CDR1 and CDR2: SGHNT and YENEEA. V trimming: 4 bases; J trimming: 7 bases; junction bases outside the gene matches: 2. The data were produced by immunoSEQ multiplex PCR, yet TCRdb's version contains in-frame clones alone and is incomplete. Of 130,000 to 150,000 clones listed, around four fifths are singletons. Sequenced: peripheral blood. This sequence originates from a woman aged 40 to 50 with active or convalescent COVID-19. The gene calls are TRBV11-3 and TRBJ2-1, with 15 bases fitting TRBD2. The CDR3: CASSSGTSGRNEQFF. The CDR3 DNA sequence: TGTGCCAGCAGCTCAGGGACTAGCGGGAGGAATGAGCAGTTCTTC.